The next 4 T cell receptor beta chains were all read from a single sample in a study of T cells in Graves' hyperthyroidism and ophthalmopathy. There were TCR beta CDR3 regions amplified from RNA transcripts. HTBI primers were employed in a first-round RT-PCR of the TCR CDR3. MiXCR, applied by TCRdb to the multiplex PCR reads, yields one record per CDR3 protein. The sample holds 200,000 to 250,000 distinct CDR3 sequences, approximately 23% seen once. The sample taken for sequencing was blood. Receptor source: a woman aged 35 to 49 with Graves' ophthalmopathy.

This clonotype was counted at least ten times. V and J are TRBV24-1 and TRBJ2-1; 8 nucleotides match TRBD2. The CDR3 has 16 amino acids. The V segment lost 4 bases and the J segment 8 bases; nucleotides outside the gene matches: 12. Germline V CDR1 and CDR2: KGHDR, SFDVKD. CDR3 in DNA: TGTGCCACCAGTGACCCGTCCGCGGGAGGTATGGATGAGCAGTTCTTC. It specifies CATSDPSAGGMDEQFF.

This clonotype has at least ten counts. The rearrangement joins TRBV5-6 to TRBJ1-1, with 8 bases that match TRBD1. Losses at the gene ends were 4 bases for V and 5 bases for J; bases not matched to a gene: 10. The length of the CDR3 is 15 residues. The germline CDR1 and CDR2 sequences are SGHDT and YYEEEE. DNA for the CDR3: TGTGCCAGCAGCCGTGGGACAGGTTTTACGACTGAAGCTTTCTTT. Its translation: CASSRGTGFTTEAFF.

Ten or more counts support this clonotype. The chain recombines TRBV12-3 or TRBV12-4 with TRBJ2-7, with 11 bases lining up with TRBD2. Germline trimming cut 8 bases from V and 5 bases from J; bases unmatched to any gene: 8. The CDR3 totals 14 residues. The CDR3 loop is CASATSGSVNEQYF. In DNA, the CDR3 is TGTGCCAGCGCTACTAGCGGGAGTGTAAACGAGCAGTACTTC.

This clonotype appeared many times. The CDR3 DNA reads TGTGCCAGCAGTTTATCGACTCGCGGGACGAACACCGGGGAGCTGTTTTTT. This translates into CASSLSTRGTNTGELFF. V usage is TRBV27 and J usage is TRBJ2-2, with TRBD2 as a possible D gene (6 bases). V was shortened by 0 bases and J by 0 bases, with 11 bases between the two germline ends. Per germline, CDR1 MNHEY and CDR2 SMNVEV (reference sequence). The CDR3 has 17 residues.